These T cell receptor beta chains were read from a single sample in a study of OX40 agonist ivuxolimab in advanced cancers. Repertoires were generated with immunoSEQ multiplex PCR, while TCRdb's copy carries only in-frame clones and drops some. The data contain 55,000 to 85,000 clones, over 80% of them singletons. This sample comprised CD4+ or CD8+ T cells sorted from blood, obtained in a trial of the OX40 agonist ivuxolimab. These receptors were collected from an adult with an advanced solid tumor such as melanoma, head and neck, liver or kidney cancer. Each CDR3 is given with its conserved first and last residue. Fields, in order: D gene, CDR3 length, clone size, V gene, J gene, CDR3 protein, CDR3 DNA. A D gene is named only where the DNA matches it firmly. A clone size is listed for some rows: how often the clone was seen (once, few, many), or a class if it is expanded.

-	14	-	TRBV16	TRBJ1-2	CASSQLIENYGYTF	TGTGCCAGCAGCCAATTAATCGAAAACTATGGCTACACCTTC
-	14	-	TRBV6-1	TRBJ1-3	CASSDWLIRNTIYF	TGTGCCAGCAGTGACTGGCTGATTAGAAACACCATATATTTT
-	14	few	TRBV6-5	TRBJ1-2	CASSYWGSSYGYTF	TGTGCCAGCAGTTACTGGGGGTCCTCCTATGGCTACACCTTC
-	15	-	TRBV7-9	TRBJ1-4	CASSFMKGGREKLFF	TGTGCCAGCAGCTTTATGAAGGGTGGAAGAGAAAAACTGTTTTTT
TRBD2	18	-	TRBV19	TRBJ2-7	CASSIGGASGSKRDEQYF	TGTGCCAGTAGTATTGGAGGTGCTAGCGGGAGTAAACGTGACGAGCAGTACTTC
-	14	-	TRBV10-1	TRBJ2-1	CASSVSGPYNEQFF	TGCGCCAGCAGTGTATCTGGGCCGTACAATGAGCAGTTCTTC
TRBD1	16	-	TRBV18	TRBJ2-1	CASSSRDRASYNEQFF	TGTGCCAGCTCCTCAAGGGACAGGGCGTCCTACAATGAGCAGTTCTTC
TRBD2	12	-	TRBV29-1	TRBJ2-7	CSFRTSRYEQYF	TGCAGCTTTAGGACTAGCCGCTACGAGCAGTACTTC
-	10	-	TRBV20-1	TRBJ1-1	CSAGTYEAFF	TGCAGTGCTGGGACCTATGAAGCTTTCTTT
TRBD2	20	-	TRBV19	TRBJ2-1	CASSGGAASGTTSSYNEQFF	TGTGCCAGTAGTGGGGGGGCGGCTAGCGGGACTACCAGCTCCTACAATGAGCAGTTCTTC
-	13	-	TRBV5-1	TRBJ2-5	CASSIGGGETQYF	TGCGCCAGCAGTATTGGGGGAGGTGAGACCCAGTACTTC
TRBD2	16	-	TRBV18	TRBJ2-5	CASGRLAGGFQETQYF	TGTGCCAGCGGACGCCTAGCGGGAGGGTTTCAAGAGACCCAGTACTTC
TRBD2	21	-	TRBV5-1	TRBJ2-1	CASSPIGTSGRAINSYNEQFF	TGCGCCAGCAGCCCCATAGGGACTAGCGGGAGGGCAATTAACTCCTACAATGAGCAGTTCTTC
TRBD1	15	-	TRBV9	TRBJ2-7	CASSVEPGQGSEQYF	TGTGCCAGCAGCGTCGAACCGGGACAGGGCTCCGAGCAGTACTTC
-	15	-	TRBV15	TRBJ2-7	CATSRESRGAYEQYF	TGTGCCACCAGCAGAGAAAGCCGGGGAGCCTACGAGCAGTACTTC
-	15	few	TRBV5-8	TRBJ2-5	CASSAGRTGQETQYF	TGTGCCAGCAGCGCCGGTCGGACGGGACAAGAGACCCAGTACTTC
-	13	-	TRBV19	TRBJ2-7	CASSILRGGEQYF	TGTGCCAGTAGTATCTTAAGGGGAGGCGAGCAGTACTTC
TRBD1	11	once	TRBV6-6	TRBJ2-7	CACGTGYEQYF	TGTGCCTGCGGGACAGGCTACGAGCAGTACTTC
-	12	-	TRBV6-6	TRBJ1-1	CASREGNTEAFF	TGTGCCAGCAGAGAGGGGAACACTGAAGCTTTCTTT
-	12	-	TRBV27	TRBJ2-7	CASSFPGAEQYF	TGTGCCAGCAGTTTCCCAGGGGCCGAGCAGTACTTC